This TCR beta chain is from a study of identical twins. TCRdb reprocessed the 5' RACE reads with MiXCR, giving one entry per CDR3 protein. The data contain around 690,000 distinct CDR3 sequences, 21% of them singletons. This CDR3 contains 12 residues. From germline, CDR1 is SGHDT and CDR2 YYEEEE. V lost 4 bases to trimming and J lost 8 bases, with 10 bases between them. These data were likewise used in another study, on T cells expressing NK-cell markers. That study adds: An anti-gamma-delta TCR antibody was added in several experiments. It restricted sorting to alpha-beta TCR-expressing T cells.

The sequence was collected from a woman between 18 and 30 years old in good health. The J gene is TRBJ2-4, the V gene TRBV5-6, with D possibly being TRBD2 (6 bases). The sequencing sample was made of PBMCs. The CDR3 is CASSRRDYIQYF. The CDR3 nucleotides are TGTGCCAGCAGCCGCCGGGACTACATTCAGTACTTC.